What follows describes a single T cell receptor beta chain. Its antigen remains unidentified. This record comes from a study of CD8 T cells in Susac syndrome. The study's findings and limits: The study acknowledged a relatively small number of individuals in its TCR sequencing and HLA analysis.

The authors reverse transcribed 0.5 to 1 ug RNA with random hexamers. TCRdb reprocessed the immunoSEQ multiplex PCR reads with MiXCR, giving one entry per CDR3 protein. The top ten clones hold under 0.095% of a sample with just under 150,000 distinct CDR3 sequences, approximately 94% of them seen once. Sequencing input: CD4+ T cells from PBMCs. This receptor was obtained from a human donor in good health.

The CDR3 bases are TGTGCCAGCAGTCTTAGCGGGAGGGCCGAGGAGACCCAGTACTTC. As protein: CASSLSGRAEETQYF. The chain uses TRBV12-3 or TRBV12-4 and TRBJ2-5; 11 bases agree with TRBD2. This CDR3 has 15 residues. After removal of 5 bases from V and 5 bases from J, the junction contained 7 bases not matched to a gene.